This T cell receptor beta chain emerged from a study of blood T cell repertoires in COVID-19 (TCRdb year 2020). For context, the study as a whole: Samples from collaborators originated in the United States, Italy and Spain and spanned both the acute and convalescent phases of COVID-19. The material from the prospective study consisted of cDNA or gDNA derived from T cells, B-cell-depleted T cells, or PBMCs. The dataset comprised deeply sampled blood TCRbeta repertoires from subjects exposed to, actively infected with, or recovered from COVID-19. A freely available public database, intended as a resource for researchers studying the immune response to SARS-CoV-2, is where the repertoires were released. Samples were obtained from the ongoing ImmuneRACE study (first 160 participants) and from some 1,300 subjects provided by 6 global collaborators. Nearly every sample came with metadata listing a de-identified subject ID, COVID-19 status, age in years and sex. Where available, HLA class I and class II types were taken from metadata supplied by the sample provider and were not determined by assay-based typing. Beyond this particular receptor, the publication reports: The amount of clinical and demographic metadata varied by source and participant and was provided uncurated.

The collaborating institutions used their own protocols to collect whole blood in K2EDTA tubes. For TCRbeta analysis, collaborators shipped samples in one of three forms: frozen whole blood, isolated PBMCs, or DNA extracted from either of those sample types. The CDR3 numbers 15 residues from cysteine through phenylalanine. The kept DNA is CDR3 alone, 45 bases in frame from the first base. TCRbeta CDR3 regions were amplified from genomic DNA by means of the immunoSEQ Assay, a bias-controlled multiplex PCR. As for the original processing: The number of nucleated cells in each sample was estimated from the amplification of reference gene primers within the assay. To quantify the absolute abundance of each unique TCRbeta CDR3 rearrangement, sequence reads were collapsed and filtered. Productive Simpson clonality was computed per sample as the square root of Simpson's diversity index over productive rearrangements. Entries here come from immuneACCESS through TCRdb and include only in-frame sequences with V and J called. Some clones fail to appear in such tables; in the studies checked, an unresolved V gene covers under half of the shortfall, and the cause of the remainder is unknown. V, J and clone size derive from that table, while D and trimming were established from the DNA sequence. In this sample the table shows approximately 210,000 clones, approximately 80% of which occur a single time. 20% of the sample is held by the ten biggest clonotypes.

In this sample, this clone turned up a few times. Its antigen is currently not known. Base qualities are not recorded, but no much larger clone differs from it by a single base. The clonotype was recovered from a man aged 25-40 years with active or convalescent COVID-19. Sequencing used peripheral blood. The rearranged chain carries TRBV21-1 and TRBJ1-3; the D call of TRBD1 is as the table states it, not checked on the DNA. TRBV21-1 is termed a pseudogene. The DNA sequence reads TGTGCCAGCAGCCCTGACAGAAGCTCTGGAAACACCATATATTTT. It is translated as CASSPDRSSGNTIYF.